These 27 T cell receptor beta chains were all obtained from the same sample, sequenced in a study of PD-L1 blockade in urothelial cancer. Some clones are missing from TCRdb's copy, which holds only in-frame ones; the method was immunoSEQ multiplex PCR. The table has tens of thousands of clones, 75% to 90% seen once. Documented time point: pretreatment peripheral blood. This material consisted of PBMCs, taken around atezolizumab (anti-PD-L1) treatment. The source of these receptors is a man aged 55-75 years with urothelial cancer.

This clone has just one count. V is TRBV6-5 and J is TRBJ1-2; unclear D gene. Germline V gene lookup returns CDR1 MNHEY and CDR2 SVGAGI. The CDR3 runs 15 residues. Between the trimmed V and J ends, which lost 0 bases and 4 bases, there was a span of 12 bases. The CDR3 region has the DNA TGTGCCAGCAGTTACTCTGGTGCGGGGATCTATGGCTACACCTTC. Protein: CASSYSGAGIYGYTF.

The CDR3 spells CASSRGRGINWGEQFF. The CDR3 bases are TGTGCCAGCAGCCGTGGGAGGGGGATAAACTGGGGGGAGCAGTTCTTC. The V call is TRBV5-8, the J call TRBJ2-1, with D maybe TRBD2 (7 bases). Per germline, CDR1 SGHTS and CDR2 YDEGEE. The CDR3 has 16 residues. Trimming stripped 4 bases from V and 10 bases from J, with 24 bases between. Filled out from reference TRBV5-8 and TRBJ2-1, the complete variable domain reads EAGVTQSPTHLIKTRGQQATLRCSPISGHTSVYWYQQALGLGLQFLLWYDEGEERNRGNFPPRFSGRQFPNYSSELNVNALELEDSALYLCASSRGRGINWGEQFFGPGTRLTVL.

J is TRBJ2-5 and V is TRBV5-5; 13 positions agree with TRBD2. This CDR3 is 17 amino acids long. The ends lost 3 bases at V and 2 bases at J; junction bases unmatched: 7. Germline V CDR1 and CDR2: SGHKS, YYEKEE (reference sequence). This chain's CDR3 is CASSSGLAGPLQETQYF. The CDR3 DNA reads as TGTGCCAGCAGCTCGGGACTAGCGGGGCCCCTACAAGAGACCCAGTACTTC.

This chain connects TRBV28 to TRBJ1-4; the D is unclear. Deletions cut 2 bases from V and 7 bases from J, with 5 bases between. This CDR3 has 12 amino acids. Per the germline V gene, CDR1 is MDHEN and CDR2 is SYDVKM. The CDR3 loop is CASSLGREKLFF. CDR3 DNA sequence: TGTGCCAGCAGTTTAGGCCGTGAAAAACTGTTTTTT.

The chain couples TRBV19 to TRBJ1-2, with 9 positions matching TRBD1. The length of the CDR3 is 11 residues. V shed 10 bases, J shed 7 bases, and the junction held 4 bases outside the gene matches. CDR1 LNHDA and CDR2 SQIVND come from the germline V gene (reference sequence). Here the CDR3 reads CATQGAVGYTF. CDR3 bases: TGTGCCACACAGGGGGCTGTTGGCTACACCTTC.

V is TRBV7-9 and J is TRBJ2-3, with D hard to call. The CDR3 covers 12 residues. CDR1 and CDR2 from the germline V gene are SEHNR and FQNEAQ (reference sequence). V lost 7 bases to trimming and J lost 5 bases, with 10 bases between them. The CDR3 spells CASMIVGDTQYF. The DNA for the CDR3 is TGTGCCAGCATGATAGTCGGAGATACGCAGTATTTT. Filled out from reference TRBV7-9 and TRBJ2-3, the complete variable domain reads DTGVSQNPRHKITKRGQNVTFRCDPISEHNRLYWYRQTLGQGPEFLTYFQNEAQLEKSRLLSDRFSAERPKGSFSTLEIQRTEQGDSAMYLCASMIVGDTQYFGPGTRLTVL.

The chain joins TRBV7-9 to TRBJ1-4, with TRBD1 matching over 10 bases. The germline V gene has CDR1 SEHNR and CDR2 FQNEAQ (reference sequence). The junction had 7 bases not matched to a gene; V was cut back by 5 bases and J by 7 bases. The CDR3 runs to 15 residues. CDR3 in DNA: TGTGCCAGCAGCGCCACGACAGGGGGCGGTGAAAAACTGTTTTTT. Its translation is CASSATTGGGEKLFF.

This chain joins TRBV7-2 and TRBJ2-7; weak D call: TRBD1 (6 bases). The CDR3 sequence is 16 residues long. Looked up from germline, CDR1 is SGHTA and CDR2 is FQGNSA. Deletions cut 0 bases from V and 2 bases from J, with 14 bases between. The CDR3 reads CASSLALQGLTYEQYF. CDR3 sequence (DNA): TGTGCCAGCAGCTTAGCGCTCCAGGGGTTAACCTACGAGCAGTACTTC.

The genes are TRBV5-4 and TRBJ1-1; D possibly corresponds to TRBD1 (6 bases). This CDR3 region has 13 residues. Germline CDR1 reads SGHNT; CDR2 reads YYREEE (reference sequence). Trimming removed 0 bases from V and 7 bases from J, with 10 bases in between. Here the CDR3 DNA reads TGTGCCAGCAGCTTGGACAGGGCGGGTGAAGCTTTCTTT. Amino acid sequence: CASSLDRAGEAFF.

The chain combines TRBV2 with TRBJ1-2, with 8 positions matching TRBD1. Germline CDR1 is SNHLY and CDR2 is FYNNEI. The CDR3 is 15 residues long. Trimming took 4 bases from V and 8 from J; bases not matched to a gene: 12. This chain's CDR3 is CASSGRTGRVGGYTF. As DNA, the CDR3 is TGTGCCAGCAGTGGACGGACAGGGAGAGTCGGGGGCTACACCTTC.

V is TRBV2 and J is TRBJ2-5; TRBD1 agrees at 9 bases. The CDR3 has 16 residues. V lost 7 bases, J lost 5 bases, and 14 bases stayed unmatched. Germline V gene sequence: CDR1 SNHLY, CDR2 FYNNEI. DNA of the CDR3: TGTGCCAGCAAACTCGACCCTACAGGGGGCGCGGAGACCCAGTACTTC. Protein product: CASKLDPTGGAETQYF. The full variable domain, in which reference TRBV2 and TRBJ2-5 provide the parts outside the CDR3, is EPEVTQTPSHQVTQMGQEVILRCVPISNHLYFYWYRQILGQKVEFLVSFYNNEISEKSEIFDDQFSVERPDGSNFTLKIRSTKLEDSAMYFCASKLDPTGGAETQYFGPGTRLLVL.

The V gene is TRBV28, the J gene TRBJ2-4; a weak D match, TRBD2 (5 bases). The CDR3 has 16 amino acids. V was shortened by 6 bases and J by 0 bases, with 15 bases between the two germline ends. Germline V gene sequence: CDR1 MDHEN, CDR2 SYDVKM. The CDR3, as DNA: TGTGCCAGCAGCGGGATCAAGATGCTAGCCAAAAACATTCAGTACTTC. Amino acid sequence: CASSGIKMLAKNIQYF.

The CDR3 reads CASSQRQGKLFF. The CDR3 DNA follows: TGCGCCAGCAGCCAACGACAGGGAAAACTGTTTTTT. The V and J genes are TRBV4-3 and TRBJ1-4; the match to TRBD1 covers 7 bases. This CDR3 has 12 residues. V was clipped by 2 bases and J by 10 bases; unmatched bases: 1. Germline V CDR1 and CDR2: LGHNA, YSLEER.

The rearrangement uses TRBV15 and TRBJ1-1, with a tentative D call TRBD1 (6 bases). The germline CDR1 and CDR2 sequences are LNHNV and YYDKDF (reference sequence). The CDR3 sequence is 15 residues long. V was clipped by 5 bases and J by 4 bases, with 17 bases between them. CDR3 nucleotide sequence: TGTGCCACCAGCGCCCGCCGGGGGGCGACCACTGAAGCTTTCTTT. This encodes CATSARRGATTEAFF.

This clone was seen once. The gene calls are TRBV30 and TRBJ2-2, with D maybe TRBD1 (5 bases). In germline, CDR1 is GTSNPN, CDR2 SVGIG (reference sequence). The germline V and J ends were trimmed by 2 bases and 1 base, with 8 bases remaining between them. CDR3 length equals 14 residues. As DNA, the CDR3 is TGTGCCTGGAGTACTGGACAGAACACCGGGGAGCTGTTTTTT. Translating gives CAWSTGQNTGELFF.

The V and J genes are TRBV9 and TRBJ2-7; 7 bases are shared with TRBD2. Germline CDR1 and CDR2: SGDLS and YYNGEE. With V trimmed by 0 bases and J by 5 bases, 8 bases remained unmatched. The CDR3 has 15 amino acids. In DNA form, the CDR3 reads TGTGCCAGCAGCGTAGGGTGGGGGGGGTCCAACGAGCAGTACTTC. It codes for CASSVGWGGSNEQYF.

The V gene is TRBV18, the J gene TRBJ2-7, with D perhaps matching TRBD1 (6 bases). Germline values: CDR1 KGHSH, CDR2 LQKENI. Trimming shortened V by 5 bases and J by 0 bases, and 14 bases separated the two germline ends. CDR3 length: 15 residues. The CDR3 sequence is CASSAYRDNSYEQYF. In DNA, the CDR3 is TGTGCCAGCTCAGCATACCGGGACAACTCCTACGAGCAGTACTTC.

The rearrangement joins TRBV19 to TRBJ1-5; no clear D. V lost 8 bases and J lost 0, with 14 bases in between. Germline V lookup: CDR1 LNHDA, CDR2 SQIVND (reference sequence). The CDR3 spans 15 residues. The CDR3 loop is CASRLLVYSNQPQHF. For the CDR3, the DNA is TGTGCCAGTCGTCTCCTAGTCTATAGCAATCAGCCCCAGCATTTT. The full variable domain, its missing parts supplied by reference TRBV19 and TRBJ1-5, is DGGITQSPKYLFRKEGQNVTLSCEQNLNHDAMYWYRQDPGQGLRLIYYSQIVNDFQKGDIAEGYSVSREKKESFPLTVTSAQKNPTAFYLCASRLLVYSNQPQHFGDGTRLSIL.

CDR3 region: CASSPEAGGQETQYF. As DNA, the CDR3 is TGTGCCAGCTCACCTGAAGCGGGTGGGCAAGAGACCCAGTACTTC. The V gene is TRBV18, the J gene TRBJ2-5; perhaps TRBD2 as D (6 bases). The CDR3 loop spans 15 amino acids. Per germline, CDR1 KGHSH and CDR2 LQKENI. V shed 3 bases and J shed 2 bases, with 13 bases lying between them.

The rearrangement joins TRBV19 to TRBJ2-3; 7 bases are shared with TRBD2. The junction had 1 base not matched to a gene; V was cut back by 3 bases and J by 1 base. Germline-derived CDR1 and CDR2 are LNHDA and SQIVND (reference sequence). The CDR3 contains 14 residues. CDR3 amino acids: CASSIGGGTDTQYF. For the CDR3, the DNA is TGTGCCAGTAGTATTGGGGGGGGCACAGATACGCAGTATTTT.

The CDR3 spells CATSRAGQMNTEAFF. The CDR3 DNA sequence: TGTGCCACCAGCAGAGCGGGACAGATGAACACTGAAGCTTTCTTT. The V gene is TRBV15, the J gene TRBJ1-1; 7 nucleotides match TRBD1. Germline CDR1 LNHNV, CDR2 YYDKDF (reference sequence). This CDR3 is built from 15 residues. Germline trimming cut 1 base from V and 0 bases from J; bases unmatched to any gene: 2.

This chain uses TRBV12-2 with TRBJ1-2; the tabulated D call, TRBD1, remains unverified against the DNA. TRBV12-2 counts as a pseudogene. This CDR3 is 13 amino acids long. CDR3 DNA sequence: TGTGCAAGTCGCTTAAGGACAGGGAATGGCTACACCTTC. Translating gives CASRLRTGNGYTF.

This sequence joins TRBV25-1 and TRBJ2-5, with 8 bases lining up with TRBD1. CDR3 size: 14 residues. The trim removed 7 bases at V and 3 bases at J, leaving 7 bases unmatched. The germline CDR1 and CDR2 sequences are MGHDK and SYGVNS. CDR3 in amino acids: CASTQDRAEETQYF. DNA for the CDR3: TGTGCCAGCACACAGGACAGGGCAGAAGAGACCCAGTACTTC. Drawing the rest from reference TRBV25-1 and TRBJ2-5, the complete variable domain is EADIYQTPRYLVIGTGKKITLECSQTMGHDKMYWYQQDPGMELHLIHYSYGVNSTEKGDLSSESTVSRIRTEHFPLTLESARPSHTSQYLCASTQDRAEETQYFGPGTRLLVL.

The chain links TRBV6-6 to TRBJ2-7; 7 positions agree with TRBD2. The CDR3 has 11 amino acids. Per germline, CDR1 MNHNY and CDR2 SVGAGI (reference sequence). V shed 2 bases, J shed 11 bases, and the junction held 3 bases outside the gene matches. The CDR3 loop is CASSYGGVEYF. CDR3 in DNA: TGTGCCAGCAGTTACGGGGGGGTGGAGTACTTC.

The DNA of the CDR3 is TGCGCCAGCAGCTTCAGGGGGCGCGGGGACACTGAAGCTTTCTTT. This gives the protein CASSFRGRGDTEAFF. V usage is TRBV5-1 and J usage is TRBJ1-1; 8 bases match TRBD1. Germline V gene lookup returns CDR1 SGHRS and CDR2 YFSETQ. Trimming took 2 bases from V and 3 from J; bases not matched to a gene: 6. The CDR3 contains 15 residues. The full variable domain, rest sourced from reference TRBV5-1 and TRBJ1-1, is KAGVTQTPRYLIKTRGQQVTLSCSPISGHRSVSWYQQTPGQGLQFLFEYFSETQRNKGNFPGRFSGRQFSNSRSEMNVSTLELGDSALYLCASSFRGRGDTEAFFGQGTRLTVV.

The chain joins TRBV11-2 to TRBJ2-2; D not resolved. Germline V lookup: CDR1 SGHAT, CDR2 FQNNGV. Trimming stripped 4 bases from V and 6 bases from J, with 9 bases between. This CDR3 is built from 13 residues. The CDR3 loop reads CASSSVLAGELFF. CDR3 DNA sequence: TGTGCCAGCAGCTCAGTTTTGGCCGGGGAGCTGTTTTTT.

The genes are TRBV5-1 and TRBJ2-2, with 9 nucleotides matching TRBD2. Per germline, CDR1 SGHRS and CDR2 YFSETQ. The V and J ends lost 4 bases and 5 bases, in that order; junction bases with no gene match: 6. The CDR3 runs 15 residues. Written as DNA, the CDR3 is TGCGCCAGCAGCCTCTGGGGACTAGCTACCGGGGAGCTGTTTTTT. This codes for CASSLWGLATGELFF. Together with reference TRBV5-1 and TRBJ2-2, the CDR3 gives the full variable domain: KAGVTQTPRYLIKTRGQQVTLSCSPISGHRSVSWYQQTPGQGLQFLFEYFSETQRNKGNFPGRFSGRQFSNSRSEMNVSTLELGDSALYLCASSLWGLATGELFFGEGSRLTVL.